The TCR beta chain described here comes from a study of shared clonotypes between healthy human individuals. The method was immunoSEQ multiplex PCR; TCRdb's version includes in-frame clones alone and lacks a portion of them. This sample has around 1.1 million clones; approximately 80% occur once, and the top ten carry 0.5% to 0.65%. This clonotype was obtained from a young man in good health. Some clones in this sample may be carry-over from other donors' samples. The sequencing sample was made of memory CD4+ T cells from PBMCs. Subset denoted: CD45RA-negative fraction.

Here the CDR3 DNA reads TGTGCCAGCAGCTTCGGGGGATCGGCCACAGATACGCAGTATTTT. Translation: CASSFGGSATDTQYF. The gene calls are TRBV9 and TRBJ2-3, with a possible D match to TRBD2 (6 bases). V was cut by 4 bases and J by 2 bases, with 14 bases left in between. In germline, CDR1 is SGDLS, CDR2 YYNGEE. The CDR3 length is 15 residues.